Described below is a single T cell receptor (beta chain) sequence and its context. Its target is not known. This sample was taken from a study of T cells after yellow fever vaccination. Findings and caveats of the study: Post-booster repertoires again held most primary-vaccination clones (96% CD4, roughly 89% CD8).

In making TCR cDNA, 5'RACE template switching added a universal primer site and UMIs to it. MiXCR was run by TCRdb on the 5' RACE reads, yielding one entry per CDR3 protein. The sample has 120,000 or so distinct CDR3 sequences, 12% to 15% seen once. Unmatched junction bases numbered 8, after V lost 6 bases and J lost 2 bases. The V gene's germline CDR1 is MNHNS and CDR2 SASEGT. The CDR3 is 15 amino acids. Material: CD8+ T cells sorted from PBMCs, obtained 5 days after the yellow fever booster vaccination. The chain recombines TRBV6-1 with TRBJ1-2, with 8 bases aligning to TRBD1. The source of this sequence is a man between 18 and 29 years old who received the YFV17D yellow fever vaccine. This CDR3 is CASSETGTGNYGYTF. CDR3 DNA sequence: TGTGCCAGCAGCGAAACCGGGACAGGAAACTATGGCTACACCTTC.